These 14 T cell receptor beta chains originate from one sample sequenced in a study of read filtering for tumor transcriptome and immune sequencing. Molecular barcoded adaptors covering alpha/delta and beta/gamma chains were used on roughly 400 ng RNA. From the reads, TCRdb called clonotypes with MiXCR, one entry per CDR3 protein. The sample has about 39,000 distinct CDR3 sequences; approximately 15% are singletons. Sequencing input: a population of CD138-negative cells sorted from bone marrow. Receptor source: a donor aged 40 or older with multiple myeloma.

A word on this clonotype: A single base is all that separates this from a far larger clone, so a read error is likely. The CDR3 DNA is TGTGCCAGCAGCTTAGCTATCAATGAGCAGTTCTTC. Its translation is CASSLAINEQFF. The chain combines TRBV11-2 with TRBJ2-1, with D uncertain. The CDR3 is 12 amino acids. Looked up from germline, CDR1 is SGHAT and CDR2 is FQNNGV. The ends were cut back, 1 base at V and 6 bases at J, with 4 bases in the middle. The full variable domain, rest sourced from reference TRBV11-2 and TRBJ2-1, is EAGVAQSPRYKIIEKRQSVAFWCNPISGHATLYWYQQILGQGPKLLIQFQNNGVVDDSQLPKDRFSAERLKGVDSTLKIQPAKLEDSAVYLCASSLAINEQFFGPGTRLTVL.

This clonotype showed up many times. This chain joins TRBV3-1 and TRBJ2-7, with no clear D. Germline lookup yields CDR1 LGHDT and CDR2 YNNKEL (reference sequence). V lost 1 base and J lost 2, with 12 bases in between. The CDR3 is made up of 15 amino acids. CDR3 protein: CASSQGPGAPYEQYF. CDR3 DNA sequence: TGTGCCAGCAGCCAAGGACCCGGAGCGCCCTACGAGCAGTACTTC.

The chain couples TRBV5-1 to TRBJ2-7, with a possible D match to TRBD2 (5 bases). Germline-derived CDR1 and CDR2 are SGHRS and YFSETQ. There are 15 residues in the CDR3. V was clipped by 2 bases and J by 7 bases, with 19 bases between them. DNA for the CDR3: TGCGCCAGCAGCTTTTCTAGGAAGGGAGTAGGGGAGCAGTACTTC. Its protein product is CASSFSRKGVGEQYF.

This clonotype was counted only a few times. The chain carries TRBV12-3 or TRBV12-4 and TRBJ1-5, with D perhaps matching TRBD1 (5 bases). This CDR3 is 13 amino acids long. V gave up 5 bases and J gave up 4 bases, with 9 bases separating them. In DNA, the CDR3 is TGTGCCAGCAGTGCAGGGAGGAATCAGCCCCAGCATTTT. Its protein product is CASSAGRNQPQHF.

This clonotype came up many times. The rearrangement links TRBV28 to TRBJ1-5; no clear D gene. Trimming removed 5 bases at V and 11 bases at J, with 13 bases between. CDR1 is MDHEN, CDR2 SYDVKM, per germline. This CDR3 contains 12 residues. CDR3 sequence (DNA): TGTGCCAGCAGTACTACGTCGGAAGCCCAGCATTTT. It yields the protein CASSTTSEAQHF.

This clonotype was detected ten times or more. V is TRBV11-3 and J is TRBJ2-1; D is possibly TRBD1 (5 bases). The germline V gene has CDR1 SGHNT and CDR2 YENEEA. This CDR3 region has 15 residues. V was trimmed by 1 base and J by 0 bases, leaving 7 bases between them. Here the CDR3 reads CASSLGQSSYNEQFF. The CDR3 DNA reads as TGTGCCAGCAGCTTAGGACAGAGCTCCTACAATGAGCAGTTCTTC.

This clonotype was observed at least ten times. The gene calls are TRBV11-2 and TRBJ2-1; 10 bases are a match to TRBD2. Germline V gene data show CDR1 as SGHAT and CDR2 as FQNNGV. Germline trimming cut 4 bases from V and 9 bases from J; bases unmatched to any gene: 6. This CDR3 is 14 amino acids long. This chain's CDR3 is CASSSSGGEGEQFF. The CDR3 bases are TGTGCCAGCAGCTCCAGCGGGGGGGAAGGTGAGCAGTTCTTC.

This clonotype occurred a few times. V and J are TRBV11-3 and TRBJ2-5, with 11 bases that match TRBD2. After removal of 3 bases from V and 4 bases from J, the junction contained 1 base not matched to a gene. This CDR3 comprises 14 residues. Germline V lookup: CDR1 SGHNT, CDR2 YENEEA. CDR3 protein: CASSFLAGGETQYF. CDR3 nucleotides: TGTGCCAGCAGCTTTCTAGCGGGGGGAGAGACCCAGTACTTC.

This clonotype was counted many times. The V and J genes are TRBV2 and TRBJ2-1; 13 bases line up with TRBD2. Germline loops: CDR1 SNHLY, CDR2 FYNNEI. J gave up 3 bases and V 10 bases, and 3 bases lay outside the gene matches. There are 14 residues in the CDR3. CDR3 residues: CATGLAGLYNEQFF. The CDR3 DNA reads TGTGCCACGGGACTAGCGGGACTCTACAATGAGCAGTTCTTC.

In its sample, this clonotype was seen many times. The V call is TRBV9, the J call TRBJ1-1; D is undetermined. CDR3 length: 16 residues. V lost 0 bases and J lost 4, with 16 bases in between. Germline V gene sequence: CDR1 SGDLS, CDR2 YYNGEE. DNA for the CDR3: TGTGCCAGCAGCGTAGACCCAGGCGGAAGAGGCACTGAAGCTTTCTTT. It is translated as CASSVDPGGRGTEAFF.

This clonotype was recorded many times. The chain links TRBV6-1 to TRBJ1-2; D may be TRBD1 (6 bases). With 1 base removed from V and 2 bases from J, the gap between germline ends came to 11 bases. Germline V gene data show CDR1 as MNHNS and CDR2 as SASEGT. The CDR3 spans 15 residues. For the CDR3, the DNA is TGTGCCAGCAGTGAAGGGCAGGGGAGGAACTATGGCTACACCTTC. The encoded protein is CASSEGQGRNYGYTF.

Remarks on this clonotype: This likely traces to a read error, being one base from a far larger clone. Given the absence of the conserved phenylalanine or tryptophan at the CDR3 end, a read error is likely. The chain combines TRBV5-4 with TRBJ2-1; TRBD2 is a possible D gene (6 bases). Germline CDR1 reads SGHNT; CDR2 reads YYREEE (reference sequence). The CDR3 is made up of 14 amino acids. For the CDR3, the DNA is TGCGCCAGCGGAACTAGCCTTAAAAACAATGAGCAGTTCTCC. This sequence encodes CASGTSLKNNEQFS.

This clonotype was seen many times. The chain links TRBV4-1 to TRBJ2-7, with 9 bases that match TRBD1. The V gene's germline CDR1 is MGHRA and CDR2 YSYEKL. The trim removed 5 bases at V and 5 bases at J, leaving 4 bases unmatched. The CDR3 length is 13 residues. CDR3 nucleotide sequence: TGCGCCAGCAGCGGCGGGGACAGGGACGAGCAGTACTTC. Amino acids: CASSGGDRDEQYF.

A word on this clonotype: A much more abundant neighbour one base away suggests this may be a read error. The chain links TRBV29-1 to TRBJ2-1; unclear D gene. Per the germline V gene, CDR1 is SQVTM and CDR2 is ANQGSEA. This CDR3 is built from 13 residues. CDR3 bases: TGCAGCGTCGCCTTAACATCCTGCAATGAGCAGTTCTTC. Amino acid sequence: CSVALTSCNEQFF.